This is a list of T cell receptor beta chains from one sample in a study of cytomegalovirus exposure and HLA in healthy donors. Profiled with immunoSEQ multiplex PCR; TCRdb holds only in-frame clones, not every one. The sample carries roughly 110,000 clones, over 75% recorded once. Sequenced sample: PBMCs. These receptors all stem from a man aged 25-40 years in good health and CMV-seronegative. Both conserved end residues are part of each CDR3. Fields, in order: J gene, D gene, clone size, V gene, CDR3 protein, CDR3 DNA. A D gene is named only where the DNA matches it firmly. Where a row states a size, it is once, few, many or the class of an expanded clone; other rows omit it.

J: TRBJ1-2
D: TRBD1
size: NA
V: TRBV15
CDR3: CATSRDLGTAYGYTF
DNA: TGTGCCACCAGCAGAGATCTCGGGACAGCCTATGGCTACACCTTC

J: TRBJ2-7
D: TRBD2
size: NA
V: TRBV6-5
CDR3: CASSSGTSGIYEQYF
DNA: TGTGCCAGCAGCTCCGGGACTAGCGGGATTTACGAGCAGTACTTC

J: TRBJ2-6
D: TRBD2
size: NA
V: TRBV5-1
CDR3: CASSLVTLAGVTGANVLTF
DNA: TGCGCCAGCAGCTTGGTCACCCTAGCGGGAGTAACTGGGGCCAACGTCCTGACTTTC

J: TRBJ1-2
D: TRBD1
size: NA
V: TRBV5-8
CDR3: CASSAHGTGEGYGYTF
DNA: TGTGCCAGCAGCGCCCACGGGACAGGGGAGGGCTATGGCTACACCTTC

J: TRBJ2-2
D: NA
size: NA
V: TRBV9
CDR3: CASSFSVLGELFF
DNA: TGTGCCAGCAGCTTCAGCGTTCTCGGGGAGCTGTTTTTT

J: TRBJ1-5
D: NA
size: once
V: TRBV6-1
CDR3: CASSETGPFNQPQHF
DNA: TGTGCCAGCAGCGAGACAGGCCCCTTCAATCAGCCCCAGCATTTT

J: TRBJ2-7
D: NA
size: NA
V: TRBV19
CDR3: CASSHETSAYEQYF
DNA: TGTGCCAGTAGCCACGAGACGAGCGCCTACGAGCAGTACTTC

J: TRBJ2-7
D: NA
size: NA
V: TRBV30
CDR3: CAWSGRGGSYEQYF
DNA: TGTGCCTGGAGTGGTAGGGGGGGTTCCTACGAGCAGTACTTC

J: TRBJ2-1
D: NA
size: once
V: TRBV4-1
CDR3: CASSQVQLTLVDEQFF
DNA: TGCGCCAGCAGCCAAGTTCAACTAACGTTAGTGGATGAGCAGTTCTTC

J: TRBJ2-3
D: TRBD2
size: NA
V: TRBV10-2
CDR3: CASSDQTSGTTDTQYF
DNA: TGCGCCAGCAGTGATCAGACTAGCGGCACCACAGATACGCAGTATTTT

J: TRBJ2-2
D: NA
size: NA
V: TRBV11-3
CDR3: CASSLGAAGELFF
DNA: TGTGCCAGCAGCTTAGGGGCAGCCGGGGAGCTGTTTTTT

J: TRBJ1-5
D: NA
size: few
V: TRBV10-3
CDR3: CAISVSSPLTGPQHF
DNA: TGTGCCATCAGTGTCTCCAGCCCCCTAACAGGGCCCCAGCATTTT

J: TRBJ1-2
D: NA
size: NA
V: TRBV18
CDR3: CASSPEGSGWGYTF
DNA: TGTGCCAGCTCACCAGAGGGTTCCGGGTGGGGCTACACCTTC

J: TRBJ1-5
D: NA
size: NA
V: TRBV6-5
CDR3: CASSYSAGDSNQPQHF
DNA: TGTGCCAGCAGTTACTCAGCCGGAGATAGCAATCAGCCCCAGCATTTT

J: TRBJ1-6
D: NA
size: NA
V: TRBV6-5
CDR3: CASSYSRAPNSPLHF
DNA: TGTGCCAGCAGTTACTCGAGGGCGCCTAATTCACCCCTCCACTTT

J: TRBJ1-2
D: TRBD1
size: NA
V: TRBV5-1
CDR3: CASSLSRGNYGYTF
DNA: TGCGCCAGCAGCTTGTCCAGGGGGAACTATGGCTACACCTTC

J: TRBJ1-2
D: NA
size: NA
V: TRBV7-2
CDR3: CASSHDRTVYGYTF
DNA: TGTGCCAGCAGCCACGACCGGACAGTCTATGGCTACACCTTC

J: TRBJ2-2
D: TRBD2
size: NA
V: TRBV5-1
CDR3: CASIQTSGSTGELFF
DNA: TGCGCCAGCATCCAGACTAGCGGGAGCACCGGGGAGCTGTTTTTT

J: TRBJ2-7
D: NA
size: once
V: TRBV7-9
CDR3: CASSTSGSPYEQYF
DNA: TGTGCCAGCAGCACTAGTGGTTCCCCCTACGAGCAGTACTTC

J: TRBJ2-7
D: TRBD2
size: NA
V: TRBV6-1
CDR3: CASKWAPGGDEQYF
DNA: TGTGCCAGCAAATGGGCCCCGGGGGGGGACGAGCAGTACTTC

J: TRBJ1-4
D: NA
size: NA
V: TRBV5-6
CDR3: CASSVSGGAEKLFF
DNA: TGTGCCAGCAGCGTGTCCGGAGGAGCTGAAAAACTGTTTTTT

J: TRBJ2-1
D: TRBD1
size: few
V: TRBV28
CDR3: CASSLPPTGAEQFF
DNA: TGTGCCAGCAGTTTGCCCCCTACAGGGGCTGAGCAGTTCTTC

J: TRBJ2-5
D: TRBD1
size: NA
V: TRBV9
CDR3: CASSVSGTGPETQYF
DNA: TGTGCCAGCAGCGTTTCGGGGACAGGGCCAGAGACCCAGTACTTC

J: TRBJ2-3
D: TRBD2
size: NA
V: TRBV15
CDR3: CATRLGGSDTQYF
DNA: TGTGCCACCAGGTTGGGGGGGTCAGATACGCAGTATTTT

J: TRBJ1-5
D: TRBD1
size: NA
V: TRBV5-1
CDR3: CASSLDGTGEYQPQHF
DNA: TGCGCCAGCAGCTTGGACGGGACAGGGGAGTATCAGCCCCAGCATTTT

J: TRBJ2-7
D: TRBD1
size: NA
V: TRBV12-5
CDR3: CASGRGTGGFYEQYF
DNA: TGTGCTAGTGGCCGAGGGACAGGTGGATTCTACGAGCAGTACTTC

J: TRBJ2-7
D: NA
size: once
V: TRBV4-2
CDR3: CASSQEGLSGYEQYF
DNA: TGTGCCAGCAGCCAAGAGGGCCTCTCGGGGTACGAGCAGTACTTC